The 22 T cell receptor beta chains in this list originate from one sample, sequenced in a study of blood T cell repertoires in COVID-19 (dated by TCRdb to the early 2020s). The protocol used for the library was the immunoSEQ multiplex PCR assay. TCRdb's version of the immuneACCESS table is confined to in-frame rearrangements and falls short of the full clone set. An unresolved V gene accounts for under half of the shortfall where checked; the remainder is of unknown origin. For this sample the table gives more than 200,000 clones, of which around 88% were detected only once. The top ten clones comprise just under 6.5% of the sample. Sequenced material: peripheral blood. The receptors stem from a woman aged 30 to 39 with COVID-19, enrolled during active disease.

The rearrangement links TRBV6-2 or TRBV6-3 to TRBJ2-7; tentatively, D is TRBD2 (6 bases). The CDR3 extends over 14 amino acids. V was cut by 6 bases and J by 2 bases, with 14 bases left in between. CDR1 MNHEY and CDR2 SVGEGT come from the germline V gene. The CDR3 loop reads CASSDERVPYEQYV. DNA for the CDR3: TGTGCCAGCAGCGACGAGCGGGTCCCCTACGAGCAGTACGTC.

This clone was seen just once. This chain joins TRBV28 and TRBJ1-6; D is undetermined. V was shortened by 2 bases and J by 5 bases, with 13 bases between the two germline ends. Germline V gene data show CDR1 as MDHEN and CDR2 as SYDVKM. The CDR3 is 16 residues long. CDR3 nucleotide sequence: TGTGCCAGCAGTTTAAGTGCACAGCCTCATAATTCACCCCTCCACTTT. This sequence encodes CASSLSAQPHNSPLHF.

The chain has TRBV7-9 and TRBJ2-3; perhaps TRBD2 as D (5 bases). The CDR3 has 16 residues. CDR1 and CDR2 from the germline V gene are SEHNR and FQNEAQ (reference sequence). Trimming left V 5 bases short and J 2 bases short, with 17 bases between. This chain's CDR3 is CASSPEDFSTTDTQYF. CDR3 nucleotides: TGTGCCAGCAGCCCCGAGGACTTCTCCACCACAGATACGCAGTATTTT.

J is TRBJ2-7 and V is TRBV11-2, with 8 bases identical to TRBD1. Germline CDR1 is SGHAT and CDR2 is FQNNGV. V was clipped by 4 bases and J by 4 bases; unmatched bases: 6. This CDR3 region has 14 residues. The CDR3 DNA reads TGTGCCAGCAGCTCCCGGGACAGGATGTACGAGCAGTACGTC. Its translation is CASSSRDRMYEQYV.

The chain carries TRBV7-2 and TRBJ2-3; possible D gene TRBD1, 6 bases. With 2 bases removed from V and 6 bases from J, the gap between germline ends came to 12 bases. The CDR3 totals 14 residues. In germline, CDR1 is SGHTA, CDR2 FQGNSA. Here the CDR3 DNA reads TGTGCCAGCAGCTTACAGGGGCTTCGGGATACGCAGTATTTT. Its translation is CASSLQGLRDTQYF.

V usage is TRBV10-2 and J usage is TRBJ2-5; TRBD2 agrees at 7 bases. The length of the CDR3 is 11 residues. CDR1 WSHSY and CDR2 SAAADI come from the germline V gene. The J segment lost 5 bases and the V segment lost 6 bases, leaving 0 bases of the junction unmatched. CDR3 in amino acids: CASSGGETQYF. CDR3 DNA sequence: TGCGCCAGCAGCGGGGGGGAGACCCAGTACTTC.

This rearrangement joins TRBV2 to TRBJ2-5; D is perhaps TRBD1 (6 bases). Trimming took off 7 bases at V and 1 base at J, with 10 bases between the two ends. Germline V CDR1 and CDR2: SNHLY, FYNNEI. The CDR3 is made up of 13 amino acids. The CDR3 loop is CASNLQGQETQYF. Written as DNA, the CDR3 is TGTGCCAGCAACCTACAGGGCCAAGAGACCCAGTACTTC.

The rearrangement links TRBV6-2 or TRBV6-3 to TRBJ2-1; D possibly corresponds to TRBD1 (6 bases). Germline V gene data show CDR1 as MNHEY and CDR2 as SVGEGT. V gave up 5 bases and J gave up 13 bases, with 12 bases separating them. This CDR3 spans 11 amino acids. The CDR3 DNA sequence: TGTGCCAGCAGTCTATTACAGGGACAGTTCTTC. This codes for CASSLLQGQFF.

The CDR3 sequence: CAIRVAGISSGANVLTF. The CDR3 coding sequence is TGTGCCATCAGGGTGGCAGGGATAAGCTCTGGGGCCAACGTCCTGACTTTC. This chain joins TRBV10-3 and TRBJ2-6, with D possibly matching TRBD1 (5 bases). CDR3 size: 17 residues. Germline assignment: CDR1 ENHRY and CDR2 SYGVKD. Trimming left V 6 bases short and J 0 bases short, with 15 bases between.

The rearrangement joins TRBV11-1 to TRBJ2-7; D is perhaps TRBD2 (5 bases). V was cut by 5 bases and J by 3 bases, with 17 bases left in between. CDR3 length: 15 residues. Germline CDR1 reads SGHAT; CDR2 reads FQDESV (reference sequence). CDR3 nucleotide sequence: TGTGCCAGCAGCCCCAGCGGATCGGGATTCTACGAGCAGTACTTC. Its translation is CASSPSGSGFYEQYF.

As DNA, the CDR3 is TGTGCCAGCAGCTTGGGGGACACACCAAATCAGCCCCAGCATTTT. This sequence encodes CASSLGDTPNQPQHF. The genes are TRBV5-6 and TRBJ1-5; possibly TRBD1 for D (6 bases). Germline values: CDR1 SGHDT, CDR2 YYEEEE. Trimming cost V 0 bases and J 4 bases, with 11 bases left between them. The CDR3 runs to 15 residues.

V and J are TRBV10-1 and TRBJ2-7; possibly TRBD2 for D (6 bases). From germline, CDR1 is WNHNN and CDR2 SYGVQD (reference sequence). The CDR3 is 14 amino acids. Trimming removed 7 bases at V and 3 bases at J, with 16 bases between. The CDR3 protein is CASNGTHFGYEQYV. CDR3 nucleotides: TGCGCCAGCAACGGGACTCACTTTGGCTACGAGCAGTACGTC.

CDR3 in DNA: TGTGCCAGCAGCCGCGGCGGGGGCAGCTCCTACAATGAGCAGTTCTTC. Residues: CASSRGGGSSYNEQFF. The chain combines TRBV7-6 with TRBJ2-1, with D perhaps TRBD2 (7 bases). Per germline, CDR1 SGHVS and CDR2 FNYEAQ. This CDR3 is built from 16 residues. The V end lost 5 bases, the J end lost 0 bases, and 14 bases lay between the germline ends.

The V and J genes are TRBV5-6 and TRBJ2-7; 8 bases match TRBD2. CDR1 and CDR2 from the germline V gene are SGHDT and YYEEEE. This CDR3 is built from 15 residues. V lost 4 bases and J lost 6; bases outside the gene matches: 12. CDR3 protein: CASSTYTGGEAEQYF. For the CDR3, the DNA is TGTGCCAGCAGCACTTACACGGGAGGGGAGGCCGAGCAGTACTTC.

V gene TRBV5-1 combines with J gene TRBJ1-3; D gene unclear. The CDR3 is 14 amino acids. V lost 0 bases and J 0 bases, leaving 4 bases between the germline ends. Germline values: CDR1 SGHRS, CDR2 YFSETQ. CDR3 region: CASSLGYSGNTIYF. CDR3 nucleotide sequence: TGCGCCAGCAGCTTGGGTTACTCTGGAAACACCATATATTTT.

The rearrangement uses TRBV10-3 and TRBJ2-7; D uncertain. Germline V CDR1 and CDR2: ENHRY, SYGVKD. There are 12 residues in the CDR3. Trimming shortened V by 3 bases and J by 4 bases, and 7 bases separated the two germline ends. The DNA for the CDR3 is TGTGCCATCAGTGAAAATCATTACGAGCAGTACGTC. This codes for CAISENHYEQYV.

The CDR3 bases are TGTGCCAGTAGTATAGGCGGGAGGATCGCAGATACGCAGTATTTT. Amino acids: CASSIGGRIADTQYF. The rearrangement uses TRBV19 and TRBJ2-3; 8 bases are shared with TRBD2. The CDR3 runs to 15 residues. Germline-derived CDR1 and CDR2 are LNHDA and SQIVND (reference sequence). V shed 1 base, J shed 4 bases, and the junction held 4 bases outside the gene matches. Full variable domain (rest looked up from reference TRBV19 and TRBJ2-3): DGGITQSPKYLFRKEGQNVTLSCEQNLNHDAMYWYRQDPGQGLRLIYYSQIVNDFQKGDIAEGYSVSREKKESFPLTVTSAQKNPTAFYLCASSIGGRIADTQYFGPGTRLTVL.

J is TRBJ2-2 and V is TRBV5-6; tentatively, D is TRBD2 (6 bases). The V gene lost 2 bases and the J gene lost 3 bases, with 11 bases spanning the gap. Looked up from germline, CDR1 is SGHDT and CDR2 is YYEEEE. This CDR3 region has 15 residues. CDR3 sequence reads: CASSFDGGYTGELFF. DNA for the CDR3: TGTGCCAGCAGCTTTGACGGGGGATACACCGGGGAGCTGTTTTTT. The full variable domain, with the rest looked up from reference TRBV5-6 and TRBJ2-2, is DAGVTQSPTHLIKTRGQQVTLRCSPKSGHDTVSWYQQALGQGPQFIFQYYEEEERQRGNFPDRFSGHQFPNYSSELNVNALLLGDSALYLCASSFDGGYTGELFFGEGSRLTVL.

This clone was counted once. V gene TRBV5-1 combines with J gene TRBJ2-7; 11 bases are shared with TRBD2. Looked up from germline, CDR1 is SGHRS and CDR2 is YFSETQ. V lost 4 bases and J lost 1; bases outside the gene matches: 4. The CDR3 is made up of 15 amino acids. The chain's CDR3 is CASSPTSGGSYEQYF. CDR3 sequence (DNA): TGCGCCAGCAGCCCAACTAGCGGGGGTTCCTACGAGCAGTACTTC. Using reference TRBV5-1 and TRBJ2-7 for the parts outside the CDR3, the full variable domain is KAGVTQTPRYLIKTRGQQVTLSCSPISGHRSVSWYQQTPGQGLQFLFEYFSETQRNKGNFPGRFSGRQFSNSRSEMNVSTLELGDSALYLCASSPTSGGSYEQYFGPGTRLTVT.

The chain recombines TRBV4-3 with TRBJ1-2; D gene ambiguous. The CDR3 is made up of 16 amino acids. V was clipped by 3 bases and J by 2 bases, with 16 bases between them. Germline loops: CDR1 LGHNA, CDR2 YSLEER. CDR3 sequence (DNA): TGCGCCAGCAGCCAGGAGCGCCCGGGTCGCAACTATGGCTACACCTTC. This sequence encodes CASSQERPGRNYGYTF.

The chain uses TRBV7-8 and TRBJ2-1, with TRBD1 as a possible D gene (5 bases). Germline V gives CDR1 SGHVS, CDR2 FQNEAQ. V was shortened by 5 bases and J by 6 bases, with 11 bases between the two germline ends. The CDR3 consists of 13 residues. The CDR3 DNA sequence: TGTGCCAGCAGCCTCCTAGGGGCCAATGAGCAGTTCTTC. Translated: CASSLLGANEQFF.

This chain joins TRBV6-1 and TRBJ1-4; D remains ambiguous. CDR3 length: 16 amino acids. Germline V gene lookup returns CDR1 MNHNS and CDR2 SASEGT. Trimming pared 4 bases from V and 8 bases from J, leaving 20 bases between. CDR3 region: CASSAQADAQWEKLFF. DNA for the CDR3: TGTGCCAGCAGTGCACAAGCGGACGCCCAATGGGAAAAACTGTTTTTT.